A single sample is the source of the 26 T cell receptor beta chains below, sequenced in a study of regulatory T cells in long-lasting Graves disease. Arm-PCR with iRepertoire HTBI primers amplified the CDR3 regions for these TCR beta libraries. Via MiXCR, TCRdb re-called the multiplex PCR reads, giving one row per CDR3 protein. The sample contains about 350,000 distinct CDR3 sequences, around 16% of which appear only once. Time point described: newly diagnosed GD, antithyroid drugs for less than 3 months. Making the TCR library involved RNA that had been extracted from PBMCs. The data also belong to a second study, concerning T cells in Graves' hyperthyroidism and ophthalmopathy.

The sample consisted of peripheral blood mononuclear cells (PBMCs), taken at new diagnosis, from a patient treated with antithyroid drugs. All receptors derive from a young woman with Graves disease.

Comments on this clonotype: A far more abundant clone sits one base away, making this likely a read error. The chain recombines TRBV11-2 with TRBJ1-5, with D maybe TRBD1 (5 bases). The CDR3 spans 14 residues. Germline assignment: CDR1 SGHAT and CDR2 FQNNGV. With 1 base removed from V and 9 bases from J, the gap between germline ends came to 13 bases. CDR3 region: CASSLAGGGRPQHF. As DNA, the CDR3 is TGTGCCAGCAGCTTAGCTGGGGGAGGTCGGCCCCAGCATTTT.

This clonotype was counted ten times or more. V and J are TRBV28 and TRBJ2-2, with D maybe TRBD1 (5 bases). This CDR3 is built from 15 residues. CDR1 and CDR2 from the germline V gene are MDHEN and SYDVKM. V was cut by 7 bases and J by 9 bases, with 21 bases left in between. Here the CDR3 reads CASTLSYGARWELFF. The CDR3 DNA follows: TGTGCCAGCACATTATCGTATGGGGCGCGATGGGAGCTGTTTTTT.

There are many counts of this clonotype. The chain employs TRBV24-1 and TRBJ2-5, with D perhaps TRBD1 (6 bases). The germline CDR1 and CDR2 sequences are KGHDR and SFDVKD. This CDR3 spans 13 amino acids. V was pared by 7 bases and J by 5 bases, with 13 bases between. CDR3 nucleotide sequence: TGTGCCACCAGGGACAGTCCGGAGGAGACCCAGTACTTC. Its translation is CATRDSPEETQYF.

The rearrangement links TRBV12-5 to TRBJ1-2; a weak D match, TRBD1 (5 bases). Per the germline V gene, CDR1 is LGHNT and CDR2 is FRNRAP. The CDR3 has 15 residues. V lost 0 bases, J lost 5 bases, and 13 bases lay in between. CDR3 residues: CASGLVGVGPYGYTF. The CDR3 nucleotides read TGTGCTAGTGGTTTGGTAGGGGTAGGCCCGTATGGCTACACCTTC.

This clonotype was seen at least ten times. J is TRBJ2-2 and V is TRBV2, with 8 bases lining up with TRBD2. V shed 4 bases and J 5 bases; nucleotides not matched to a gene: 0. Germline V gene sequence: CDR1 SNHLY, CDR2 FYNNEI. This CDR3 is built from 13 residues. In DNA form, the CDR3 reads TGTGCCAGCAGTGGACTAGCGACCGGGGAGCTGTTTTTT. Encoded protein: CASSGLATGELFF.

This chain links TRBV12-3 or TRBV12-4 with TRBJ2-5; 8 nucleotides align to TRBD2. The CDR3 sequence is 14 residues long. V gave up 8 bases and J gave up 5 bases; unmatched junction bases: 10. This chain's CDR3 is CASSRGGAVETQYF. CDR3 DNA sequence: TGTGCCAGCTCTCGGGGGGGGGCGGTGGAGACCCAGTACTTC.

This clonotype was seen at least ten times. The chain employs TRBV12-3 or TRBV12-4 and TRBJ2-1; 9 bases match TRBD1. The V segment lost 4 bases and the J segment 7 bases; nucleotides outside the gene matches: 5. The CDR3 spans 14 residues. CDR3 nucleotide sequence: TGTGCCAGCAGTTCGGGACAGGGTGTTAATGAGCAGTTCTTC. Translated: CASSSGQGVNEQFF.

This clonotype has ten or more counts. V is TRBV19 and J is TRBJ2-7; D possibly matches TRBD1 or TRBD2 (6 bases each). The length of the CDR3 is 15 residues. Germline lookup yields CDR1 LNHDA and CDR2 SQIVND (reference sequence). V lost 3 bases, J lost 5 bases, and 17 bases lay in between. The CDR3 DNA follows: TGTGCCAGTAGTATCCCCCCCAGGGGAGGAGACGAGCAGTACTTC. It codes for CASSIPPRGGDEQYF.

This clonotype came up many times. This sequence joins TRBV30 and TRBJ2-1; D is perhaps TRBD1 or TRBD2 (5 bases each). Looked up from germline, CDR1 is GTSNPN and CDR2 is SVGIG (reference sequence). The CDR3 extends over 16 amino acids. Trimming took off 1 base at V and 9 bases at J, with 22 bases between the two ends. The CDR3: CAWSGGFRPELSEQFF. Here the CDR3 DNA reads TGTGCCTGGAGTGGGGGGTTCCGACCCGAACTTAGTGAGCAGTTCTTC.

This clonotype was found many times. The CDR3: CASRAIRGLTYEQYF. CDR3 nucleotide sequence: TGTGCCAGCAGAGCGATCAGGGGTCTTACCTACGAGCAGTACTTC. This chain joins TRBV2 and TRBJ2-7; possibly TRBD1 for D (6 bases). Germline CDR1 is SNHLY and CDR2 is FYNNEI. V was cut by 6 bases and J by 2 bases, with 17 bases left in between. The CDR3 totals 15 residues.

This clonotype was picked up many times. V usage is TRBV5-1 and J usage is TRBJ1-1; TRBD1 matches at 7 bases. Germline values: CDR1 SGHRS, CDR2 YFSETQ. After removal of 5 bases from V and 4 bases from J, the junction contained 8 bases not matched to a gene. The length of the CDR3 is 14 residues. The CDR3 protein is CASRATGDPTEAFF. The CDR3 DNA sequence: TGCGCCAGCAGGGCTACAGGGGACCCCACTGAAGCTTTCTTT.

This clonotype has a handful of counts. The chain carries TRBV28 and TRBJ2-7, with a weak D call TRBD2 (6 bases). Trimming removed 3 bases at V and 7 bases at J, with 16 bases between. This CDR3 region has 14 residues. The germline CDR1 and CDR2 sequences are MDHEN and SYDVKM. The CDR3 loop reads CASSFQVGAGEQYF. The DNA for the CDR3 is TGTGCCAGCAGTTTTCAGGTCGGGGCGGGGGAGCAGTACTTC.

V and J are TRBV5-4 and TRBJ2-1; the match to TRBD2 covers 12 bases. J gave up 4 bases and V 4 bases, and 6 bases lay outside the gene matches. CDR1 SGHNT and CDR2 YYREEE come from the germline V gene (reference sequence). The CDR3 is 16 amino acids. Here the CDR3 DNA reads TGTGCCAGCAGCGACATGACTAGCGGGAGATACAATGAGCAGTTCTTC. It encodes CASSDMTSGRYNEQFF.

The rearrangement uses TRBV7-2 and TRBJ2-7, with no clear D. Germline CDR1 and CDR2: SGHTA and FQGNSA. V lost 3 bases, J lost 5 bases, and 14 bases lay in between. The CDR3 covers 14 residues. This CDR3 is CASSFPRAYHEQYF. The CDR3 DNA is TGTGCCAGCAGCTTTCCTCGAGCTTACCACGAGCAGTACTTC.

This clonotype came up many times. Here the CDR3 DNA reads TGTGCCATCAGTGAGGGGGGTACGGGAACTGAAGCTTTCTTT. Residues: CAISEGGTGTEAFF. The V call is TRBV10-3, the J call TRBJ1-1; tentatively, D is TRBD1 (5 bases). CDR3 length: 14 amino acids. V lost 2 bases and J lost 5, with 12 bases in between. Germline CDR1 and CDR2: ENHRY and SYGVKD.

This clonotype was found many times. The DNA of the CDR3 is TGTGCCAGTAGTTCCCGGGTTGTCGCTGAAGCTTTCTTT. Encoded protein: CASSSRVVAEAFF. The rearrangement uses TRBV19 and TRBJ1-1; no firm D call. Germline CDR1 and CDR2: LNHDA and SQIVND (reference sequence). The CDR3 covers 13 residues. Trimming took 5 bases from V and 6 from J, leaving 13 bases between them.

This clonotype was recorded many times. V and J are TRBV11-2 and TRBJ1-5; tentative D call: TRBD1 (6 bases). V shed 5 bases and J shed 7 bases, with 9 bases lying between them. CDR1 is SGHAT and CDR2 is FQNNGV in the germline V gene. The CDR3 has 12 amino acids. CDR3 in amino acids: CASSEGGQPQHF. CDR3 coding DNA: TGTGCCAGCAGCGAGGGGGGGCAGCCCCAGCATTTT.

The V call is TRBV7-9, the J call TRBJ1-3; the D is unclear. The CDR3 is 17 amino acids. The V end lost 1 base, the J end lost 3 bases, and 16 bases lay between the germline ends. Germline lookup yields CDR1 SEHNR and CDR2 FQNEAQ (reference sequence). The CDR3 loop is CASSLVSGSLVGNTIYF. CDR3 nucleotides: TGTGCCAGCAGCTTAGTGTCGGGCAGCTTGGTTGGAAACACCATATATTTT.

The chain has TRBV20-1 and TRBJ1-1; 8 bases fit TRBD1. This CDR3 has 17 amino acids. V dropped 3 bases and J dropped 4; count of bases not matched to a gene: 16. CDR1 and CDR2 from the germline V gene are DFQATT and SNEGSKA (reference sequence). CDR3 amino acids: CSARTITPGTGGTEAFF. CDR3 DNA sequence: TGCAGTGCTAGGACTATTACCCCCGGGACAGGTGGCACTGAAGCTTTCTTT.

This clonotype was recorded a few times. V and J are TRBV10-3 and TRBJ2-5; D uncertain. Germline V gene data show CDR1 as ENHRY and CDR2 as SYGVKD. The germline V and J ends were trimmed by 5 bases and 1 base, with 14 bases remaining between them. The CDR3 extends over 15 amino acids. The CDR3 region is CAISQNGQPQETQYF. The CDR3 DNA sequence: TGTGCCATCAGTCAGAACGGGCAACCCCAAGAGACCCAGTACTTC.

This clonotype has a handful of counts. The chain is built from TRBV20-1 and TRBJ2-7, with TRBD2 identical over 9 bases. Germline values: CDR1 DFQATT, CDR2 SNEGSKA (reference sequence). The J segment lost 6 bases and the V segment lost 6 bases, leaving 9 bases of the junction unmatched. The length of the CDR3 is 13 residues. The CDR3 spells CSASAGGGGEQYF. The CDR3 bases are TGCAGTGCCTCCGCGGGAGGGGGGGGCGAGCAGTACTTC.

This clonotype was observed at least ten times. The V call is TRBV30, the J call TRBJ2-2; D is possibly TRBD1 (6 bases). This CDR3 comprises 15 residues. The V end lost 2 bases, the J end lost 3 bases, and 13 bases lay between the germline ends. Germline loops: CDR1 GTSNPN, CDR2 SVGIG (reference sequence). The CDR3, as DNA: TGTGCCTGGAGTCCTCCGGGACACTACACCGGGGAGCTGTTTTTT. This gives the protein CAWSPPGHYTGELFF.

This clonotype was observed many times. The DNA of the CDR3 is TGTGCCAGCACCATAGGAAGGCGGGAGCGTAGCACAGATACGCAGTATTTT. Encoded protein: CASTIGRRERSTDTQYF. The chain has TRBV11-1 and TRBJ2-3; 7 nucleotides match TRBD2. Trimming at V came to 7 bases and at J to 0 bases, leaving 13 bases not matched to a gene. This CDR3 comprises 17 residues. CDR1 SGHAT and CDR2 FQDESV come from the germline V gene (reference sequence).

This clonotype turned up a few times. The chain is built from TRBV4-1 and TRBJ1-1; D ambiguous. V was pared by 2 bases and J by 5 bases, with 12 bases between. The germline CDR1 and CDR2 sequences are MGHRA and YSYEKL. This CDR3 is 14 amino acids long. The CDR3 DNA follows: TGCGCCAGCAGCCAACCTGGGAGGAGGACTGAAGCTTTCTTT. It yields the protein CASSQPGRRTEAFF.

This clonotype was seen at least ten times. This chain links TRBV5-4 with TRBJ2-1, with no clear D. Germline-derived CDR1 and CDR2 are SGHNT and YYREEE (reference sequence). Trimming cost V 2 bases and J 0 bases, with 9 bases left between them. The CDR3 covers 15 residues. CDR3 DNA sequence: TGTGCCAGCAGCTTAAGTACGTTCTCCTACAATGAGCAGTTCTTC. Translation: CASSLSTFSYNEQFF.

This clonotype has only a few counts. The gene calls are TRBV25-1 and TRBJ2-3, with 9 bases fitting TRBD2. V gave up 1 base and J gave up 2 bases; unmatched junction bases: 13. This CDR3 is 19 amino acids long. Looked up from germline, CDR1 is MGHDK and CDR2 is SYGVNS. CDR3 sequence: CASSESSGGLAGHTDTQYF. Written as DNA, the CDR3 is TGTGCCAGCAGTGAATCGAGTGGTGGCCTAGCGGGACACACAGATACGCAGTATTTT.